These 9 T cell receptor beta chains share one sample of origin, sequenced in a study of early T cells in non-severe SARS-CoV-2 infection. A single record per CDR3 protein comes from TCRdb applying MiXCR to the 5' RACE reads. The sample lists 90,000 to 120,000 distinct CDR3 sequences, over 8.5% occurring once. The sequencing input was whole blood. The receptor set was obtained from an adult who was a healthcare worker with PCR-confirmed SARS-CoV-2 infection or an uninfected control (not recorded which).

This clonotype was detected a few times. The J gene is TRBJ2-3, the V gene TRBV10-1; 7 nucleotides line up with TRBD2. V dropped 0 bases and J dropped 4; count of bases not matched to a gene: 10. CDR3 size: 17 residues. Looked up from germline, CDR1 is WNHNN and CDR2 is SYGVQD (reference sequence). The CDR3 here is CASSESMSGGPSDTQYF. DNA of the CDR3: TGCGCCAGCAGTGAGTCGATGTCGGGAGGCCCATCAGATACGCAGTATTTT.

This clonotype was seen repeatedly, ten times or more. This chain links TRBV3-1 with TRBJ1-4; D gene uncertain. This CDR3 has 16 amino acids. The V gene lost 4 bases and the J gene lost 3 bases, with 15 bases spanning the gap. Looked up from germline, CDR1 is LGHDT and CDR2 is YNNKEL (reference sequence). CDR3 nucleotide sequence: TGTGCCAGCAGCCCTACATCCGCCGGCGCTAATGAAAAACTGTTTTTT. Protein product: CASSPTSAGANEKLFF.

Many counts were recorded for this clonotype. V and J are TRBV10-2 and TRBJ2-6, with D unresolved. Trimming took 3 bases from V and 3 from J, leaving 0 bases between them. Germline CDR1 reads WSHSY; CDR2 reads SAAADI. CDR3 length: 12 residues. The CDR3 is CASSDGANVLTF. The CDR3 DNA is TGCGCCAGCAGTGATGGGGCCAACGTCCTGACTTTC.

The sample holds many counts of this clonotype. This chain links TRBV9 with TRBJ1-2; no clear D gene. Germline V gene lookup returns CDR1 SGDLS and CDR2 YYNGEE. The V and J ends lost 4 bases and 8 bases respectively, with 24 bases between them. The CDR3 sequence is 16 residues long. CDR3 region: CASSSAARPRSIGYTF. For the CDR3, the DNA is TGTGCCAGCAGCTCGGCGGCTCGCCCCAGGAGTATCGGCTACACCTTC.

This chain uses TRBV6-5 with TRBJ2-2; 9 positions match TRBD1. In germline, CDR1 is MNHEY, CDR2 SVGAGI. This CDR3 has 18 amino acids. Trimming removed 2 bases from V and 7 bases from J; junction bases left unmatched: 14. CDR3 in amino acids: CASSYDRGQGRYHGELFF. The CDR3 nucleotides read TGTGCCAGCAGTTACGACAGAGGACAGGGGCGCTACCACGGGGAGCTGTTTTTT.

This clonotype showed up just a few times. An end of the junction does not agree with germline; a read error may underlie this. This chain connects TRBV5-1 to TRBJ2-2, with D possibly matching TRBD2 (5 bases). Germline assignment: CDR1 SGHRS and CDR2 YFSETQ. The CDR3 spans 11 residues. Here the CDR3 DNA reads TGCGCCAGCAGCTTGGGGCAGGAGGTGTTTTTT. This codes for CASSLGQEVFF.

V and J are TRBV5-8 and TRBJ1-2; the D is unclear. CDR1 is SGHTS, CDR2 YDEGEE, per germline. This CDR3 region has 14 residues. Trimming left V 0 bases short and J 0 bases short, with 6 bases between. CDR3 protein: CASSLAPANYGYTF. CDR3 coding DNA: TGTGCCAGCAGCTTGGCCCCCGCTAACTATGGCTACACCTTC.

This clonotype was counted ten times or more. This sequence joins TRBV3-1 and TRBJ2-3; D is uncertain. The CDR3 length is 14 residues. Germline V gene sequence: CDR1 LGHDT, CDR2 YNNKEL (reference sequence). Trimming cost V 4 bases and J 8 bases, with 16 bases left between them. The CDR3 nucleotides read TGTGCCAGCAGCCGCCTACCCGACGTCGCTACGCAGTATTTT. This sequence encodes CASSRLPDVATQYF.

This clonotype has at least ten counts. This chain links TRBV20-1 with TRBJ2-3; TRBD2 might be the D (6 bases). The V end lost 0 bases, the J end lost 0 bases, and 10 bases lay between the germline ends. CDR3 length equals 15 residues. Germline lookup yields CDR1 DFQATT and CDR2 SNEGSKA (reference sequence). The CDR3 DNA reads as TGCAGTGCTAGAGACCCCAGCGGGAGCACAGATACGCAGTATTTT. Translated: CSARDPSGSTDTQYF.